This T cell receptor (beta chain) was obtained from a study of CD8+ T cells in alopecia areata. Looking at the study overall: Treated patients were scored for severity by percent of scalp affected.

Study-level findings and limits: Clonality in lesional scalp, especially alopecia totalis/universalis, exceeded that of normal scalp. The study found that many expanded lesional clones persisted in scalp and blood during tofacitinib.

V lost 7 bases, J lost 3 bases, and 15 bases lay in between. Germline CDR1 and CDR2: SQVTM and ANQGSEA. The length of the CDR3 is 13 residues. In each case, RNA was isolated and then reverse transcribed into cDNA as the sequencing template. Sequencing was performed with immunoSEQ multiplex PCR; in TCRdb, only in-frame clones are kept and a portion is missing. In the table there are around 160,000 clones, around three fifths of which are singletons. Specified treatment: oral pan-JAK inhibitor, 5-10 mg twice daily. About this clone: What it recognizes is unknown.

This TCR was recovered from a human donor with alopecia areata. This sequence joins TRBV29-1 and TRBJ2-5; D not certain. The sample consisted of CD4+ T cells sorted from blood, taken at week 24, from a patient treated with tofacitinib. CDR3: CSAAGLLKETQYF. The CDR3 region has the DNA TGCAGCGCCGCTGGGCTGCTTAAAGAGACCCAGTACTTC.